This record concerns one T cell receptor beta chain sequence. Its matching antigen is unknown. This sample is drawn from a study of cytomegalovirus exposure and HLA in healthy donors. The study, taken as a whole, reports: As confirmed in vitro, a few CMV-associated chains were specific for CMV antigens.

Germline V gives CDR1 ENHRY, CDR2 SYGVKD. The CDR3 sequence is 16 residues long. V was pared by 4 bases and J by 1 base, with 14 bases between. Here immunoSEQ multiplex PCR was the method, and the copy in TCRdb shows in-frame clones only, minus some. This repertoire shows some 100,000 clones, around nine tenths found once; its top ten account for approximately 4.5%. The sequenced material came from PBMCs. The chain uses TRBV10-3 and TRBJ2-1; D might be TRBD2 (5 bases). This TCR came from a man aged 18 to 30 in good health and CMV-seropositive. CDR3 DNA: TGTGCCATCAGTGTGGGGAGTTCTAGGTCCTACAATGAGCAGTTCTTC. It yields the protein CAISVGSSRSYNEQFF.